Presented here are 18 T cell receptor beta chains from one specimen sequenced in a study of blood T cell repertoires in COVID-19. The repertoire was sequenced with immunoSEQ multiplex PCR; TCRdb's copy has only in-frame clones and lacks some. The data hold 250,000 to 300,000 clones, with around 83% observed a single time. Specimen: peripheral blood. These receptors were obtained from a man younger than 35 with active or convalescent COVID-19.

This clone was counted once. The chain's CDR3 is CASSLPAGLAGFPHEQYF. The CDR3 coding sequence is TGTGCCAGCAGTTTGCCGGCCGGACTAGCGGGGTTCCCCCACGAGCAGTACTTC. The rearrangement links TRBV28 to TRBJ2-7; 12 bases agree with TRBD2. The CDR3 spans 18 residues. CDR1 is MDHEN and CDR2 is SYDVKM in the germline V gene. The ends lost 3 bases at V and 5 bases at J; junction bases unmatched: 14.

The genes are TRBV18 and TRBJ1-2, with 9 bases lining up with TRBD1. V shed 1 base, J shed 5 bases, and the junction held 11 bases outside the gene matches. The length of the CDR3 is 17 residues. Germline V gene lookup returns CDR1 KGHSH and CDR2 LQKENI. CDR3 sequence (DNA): TGTGCCAGCTCACCACTAACAGGGGGCCTTCCATTTTATGGCTACACCTTC. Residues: CASSPLTGGLPFYGYTF.

DNA of the CDR3: TGTGCCAGCAGTTACTCGAAGCAAGCGCTCCCCTCACCCCTCCACTTT. Encoded protein: CASSYSKQALPSPLHF. V is TRBV6-6 and J is TRBJ1-6; D remains ambiguous. V lost 0 bases to trimming and J lost 10 bases, with 16 bases between them. Germline-derived CDR1 and CDR2 are MNHNY and SVGAGI (reference sequence). The CDR3 runs to 16 residues.

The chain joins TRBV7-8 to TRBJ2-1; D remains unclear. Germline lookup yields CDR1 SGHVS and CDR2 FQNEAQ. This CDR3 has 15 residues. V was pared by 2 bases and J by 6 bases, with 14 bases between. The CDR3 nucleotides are TGTGCCAGCAGCTTAATGCGGCGGTACGGCAATGAGCAGTTCTTC. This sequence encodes CASSLMRRYGNEQFF.

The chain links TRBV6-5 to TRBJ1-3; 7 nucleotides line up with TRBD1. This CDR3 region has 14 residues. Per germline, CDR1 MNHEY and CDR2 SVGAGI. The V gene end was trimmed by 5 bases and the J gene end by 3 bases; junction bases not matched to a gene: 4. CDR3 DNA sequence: TGTGCCAGCAGTCCTACAGGGGTTGGAAACACCATATATTTT. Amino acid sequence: CASSPTGVGNTIYF.

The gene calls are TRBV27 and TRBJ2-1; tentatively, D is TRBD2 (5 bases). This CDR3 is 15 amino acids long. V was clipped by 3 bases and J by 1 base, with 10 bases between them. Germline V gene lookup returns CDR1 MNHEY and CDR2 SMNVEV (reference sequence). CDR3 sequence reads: CASSFLGSSYNEQFF. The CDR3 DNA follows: TGTGCCAGCAGTTTTCTTGGGAGTTCCTACAATGAGCAGTTCTTC.

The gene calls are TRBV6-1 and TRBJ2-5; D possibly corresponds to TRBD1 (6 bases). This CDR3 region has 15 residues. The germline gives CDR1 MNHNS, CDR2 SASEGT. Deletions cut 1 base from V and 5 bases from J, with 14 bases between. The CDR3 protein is CASSEVNRVGETQYF. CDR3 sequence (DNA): TGTGCCAGCAGTGAAGTAAACAGGGTTGGGGAGACCCAGTACTTC.

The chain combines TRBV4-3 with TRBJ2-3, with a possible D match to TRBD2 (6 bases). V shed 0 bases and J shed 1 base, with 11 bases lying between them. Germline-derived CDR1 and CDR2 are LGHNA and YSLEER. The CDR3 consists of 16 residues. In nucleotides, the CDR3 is TGCGCCAGCAGCCAAGAAGCGGGCGCCGGCACAGATACGCAGTATTTT. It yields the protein CASSQEAGAGTDTQYF.

The CDR3 spells CASISPWSSGNTIYF. The DNA of the CDR3 is TGTGCCAGTATAAGCCCTTGGAGCTCTGGAAACACCATATATTTT. The chain links TRBV6-5 to TRBJ1-3; D is unclear. Trimming stripped 9 bases from V and 0 bases from J, with 15 bases between. The CDR3 contains 15 residues. Per the germline V gene, CDR1 is MNHEY and CDR2 is SVGAGI.

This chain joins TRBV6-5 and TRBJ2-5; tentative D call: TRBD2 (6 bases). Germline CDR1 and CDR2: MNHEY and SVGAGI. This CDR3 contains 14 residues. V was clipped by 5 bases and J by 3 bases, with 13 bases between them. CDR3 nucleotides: TGTGCCAGCAGTCGGAGGGCAGGAGAAGAGACCCAGTACTTC. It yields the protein CASSRRAGEETQYF.

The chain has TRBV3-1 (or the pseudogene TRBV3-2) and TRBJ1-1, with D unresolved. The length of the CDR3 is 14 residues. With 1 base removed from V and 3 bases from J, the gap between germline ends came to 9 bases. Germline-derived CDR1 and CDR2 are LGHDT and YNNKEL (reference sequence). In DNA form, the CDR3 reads TGTGCCAGCAGCCAAGGGCACAGATACACTGAAGCTTTCTTT. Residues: CASSQGHRYTEAFF.

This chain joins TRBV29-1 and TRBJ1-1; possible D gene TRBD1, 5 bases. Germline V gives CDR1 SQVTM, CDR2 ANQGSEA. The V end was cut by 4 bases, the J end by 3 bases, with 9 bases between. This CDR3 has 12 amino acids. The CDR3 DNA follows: TGCAGCGTTGTATGGGGGGACACTGAAGCTTTCTTT. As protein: CSVVWGDTEAFF.

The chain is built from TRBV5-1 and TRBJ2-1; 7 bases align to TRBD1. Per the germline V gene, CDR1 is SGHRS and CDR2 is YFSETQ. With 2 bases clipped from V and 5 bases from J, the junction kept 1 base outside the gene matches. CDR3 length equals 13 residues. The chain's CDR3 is CASSFGTDNEQFF. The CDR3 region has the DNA TGCGCCAGCAGCTTCGGGACAGACAATGAGCAGTTCTTC. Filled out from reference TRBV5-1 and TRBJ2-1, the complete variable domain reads KAGVTQTPRYLIKTRGQQVTLSCSPISGHRSVSWYQQTPGQGLQFLFEYFSETQRNKGNFPGRFSGRQFSNSRSEMNVSTLELGDSALYLCASSFGTDNEQFFGPGTRLTVL.

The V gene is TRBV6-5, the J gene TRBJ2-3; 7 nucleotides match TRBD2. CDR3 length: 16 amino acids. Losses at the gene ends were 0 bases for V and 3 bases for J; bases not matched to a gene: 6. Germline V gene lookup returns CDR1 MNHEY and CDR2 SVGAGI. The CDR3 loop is CASSYSMAGATDTQYF. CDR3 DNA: TGTGCCAGCAGTTACTCGATGGCGGGAGCGACAGATACGCAGTATTTT.

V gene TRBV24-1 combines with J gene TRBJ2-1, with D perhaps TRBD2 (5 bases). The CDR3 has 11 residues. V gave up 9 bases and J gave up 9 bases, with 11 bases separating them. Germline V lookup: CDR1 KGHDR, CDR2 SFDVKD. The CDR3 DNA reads TGTGCCACCTCGGGATATAGTGAGCAGTTCTTC. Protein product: CATSGYSEQFF.

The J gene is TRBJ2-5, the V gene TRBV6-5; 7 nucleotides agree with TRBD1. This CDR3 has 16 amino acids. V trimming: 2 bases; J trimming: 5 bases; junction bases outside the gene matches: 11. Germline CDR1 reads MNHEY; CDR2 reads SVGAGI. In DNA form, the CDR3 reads TGTGCCAGCAGTTACCATTACAGGGGCCGAGTTGAGACCCAGTACTTC. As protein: CASSYHYRGRVETQYF.

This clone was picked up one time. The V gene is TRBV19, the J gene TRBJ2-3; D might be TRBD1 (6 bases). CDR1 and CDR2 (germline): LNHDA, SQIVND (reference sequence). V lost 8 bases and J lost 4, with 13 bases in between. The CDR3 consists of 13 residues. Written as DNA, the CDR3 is TGTGCCAGTGCAGGGGCTCGAGCAGATACGCAGTATTTT. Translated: CASAGARADTQYF.

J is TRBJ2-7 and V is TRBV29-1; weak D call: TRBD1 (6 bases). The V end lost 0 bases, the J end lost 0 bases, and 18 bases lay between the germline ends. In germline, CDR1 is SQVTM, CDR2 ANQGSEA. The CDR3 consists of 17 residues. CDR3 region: CSVEEFERTVNSYEQYF. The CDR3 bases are TGCAGCGTTGAAGAATTTGAACGGACAGTCAACTCCTACGAGCAGTACTTC.